The 32 T cell receptor beta chains presented below share a single source sample, sequenced in a study of human T cells and chemical hapten exposure. Sample time point: patch test 1, 2 weeks after DPC sensitization. Treatment here: therapeutic diphenylcyclopropenone sensitization with weekly scalp DPC. TCRdb analysed the RACE reads with MiXCR anew, one entry per CDR3 protein. Found here are roughly 200,000 distinct CDR3 sequences, around 24% of them singletons; the top ten hold about 6.7%. The material was whole blood, obtained in connection with sensitization to the hapten diphenylcyclopropenone (DPC). These receptors all stem from a woman aged 45 to 65 with alopecia areata. Some clones in this sample may be carry-over from other donors' samples.

This sequence joins TRBV6-1 and TRBJ2-6; D is unresolved. Germline V lookup: CDR1 MNHNS, CDR2 SASEGT. Deletions cut 0 bases from V and 2 bases from J, with 11 bases between. The CDR3 is 17 residues long. CDR3 DNA: TGTGCCAGCAGTGAAGCGCTCTTAACGGCTGGGGCCAACGTCCTGACTTTC. Its protein is CASSEALLTAGANVLTF.

CDR3 in DNA: TGCGCCAGCAGCAATGGACTAGCGGGAGATTTCAATGAGCAGTTCTTC. Amino acid sequence: CASSNGLAGDFNEQFF. The chain employs TRBV5-1 and TRBJ2-1, with TRBD2 matching over 13 bases. Germline-derived CDR1 and CDR2 are SGHRS and YFSETQ. The ends lost 4 bases at V and 6 bases at J; junction bases unmatched: 7. The CDR3 has 16 residues.

This sequence joins TRBV5-1 and TRBJ2-5; D is undetermined. The germline V gene encodes CDR1 SGHRS and CDR2 YFSETQ. V lost 1 base and J 2 bases, leaving 12 bases between the germline ends. The CDR3 has 15 residues. CDR3 in DNA: TGCGCCAGCAGCTTGAATGAGAGAATTCAAGAGACCCAGTACTTC. Its protein is CASSLNERIQETQYF.

The rearrangement joins TRBV20-1 to TRBJ1-1; D is unclear. The CDR3 loop spans 13 amino acids. Trimming took 2 bases from V and 3 from J, leaving 10 bases between them. The germline V gene has CDR1 DFQATT and CDR2 SNEGSKA (reference sequence). CDR3 region: CSARSVRDTEAFF. CDR3 in DNA: TGCAGTGCTAGATCGGTTAGGGACACTGAAGCTTTCTTT.

This clonotype showed up just a few times. The V and J genes are TRBV18 and TRBJ2-3; tentative D call: TRBD1 (6 bases). Germline CDR1 KGHSH, CDR2 LQKENI. V was cut by 5 bases and J by 0 bases, with 15 bases left in between. There are 16 residues in the CDR3. The CDR3 coding sequence is TGTGCCAGCTCATCCCTTCTACAGGGAAGCACAGATACGCAGTATTTT. Protein sequence: CASSSLLQGSTDTQYF.

This clonotype was counted between two and nine times. V gene TRBV27 combines with J gene TRBJ1-1; D not certain. Germline assignment: CDR1 MNHEY and CDR2 SMNVEV (reference sequence). The CDR3 length is 13 residues. Deletions cut 5 bases from V and 6 bases from J, with 13 bases between. The CDR3, as DNA: TGTGCCAGCAGTACAAACAGAATTTCTGAAGCTTTCTTT. Its translation is CASSTNRISEAFF.

This clonotype has ten or more counts. This sequence joins TRBV29-1 and TRBJ1-1; D is possibly TRBD1 (5 bases). V dropped 4 bases and J dropped 0 bases, with 9 bases sitting between them. Germline V gene sequence: CDR1 SQVTM, CDR2 ANQGSEA. The CDR3 is 13 residues long. For the CDR3, the DNA is TGCAGCGTTGTCGGGGACGTGAACACTGAAGCTTTCTTT. Translation: CSVVGDVNTEAFF.

This clonotype was found a few times. The V gene is TRBV15, the J gene TRBJ2-5, with 10 bases identical to TRBD1. Looked up from germline, CDR1 is LNHNV and CDR2 is YYDKDF (reference sequence). This CDR3 spans 16 amino acids. Losses at the gene ends were 1 base for V and 1 base for J; bases not matched to a gene: 3. The CDR3: CATSRGGQGTQETQYF. For the CDR3, the DNA is TGTGCCACCAGCAGAGGGGGACAGGGGACCCAAGAGACCCAGTACTTC.

This chain links TRBV20-1 with TRBJ2-7; D possibly uses TRBD1 or TRBD2 (5 bases each). Germline-derived CDR1 and CDR2 are DFQATT and SNEGSKA (reference sequence). Trimming pared 6 bases from V and 2 bases from J, leaving 14 bases between. The CDR3 spans 13 residues. The CDR3 loop reads CSAGQGETYEQYF. CDR3 DNA sequence: TGCAGTGCGGGTCAGGGAGAGACCTACGAGCAGTACTTC.

This chain links TRBV5-1 with TRBJ1-5, with D perhaps matching TRBD1 (6 bases). Germline V lookup: CDR1 SGHRS, CDR2 YFSETQ. The CDR3 runs to 13 residues. The V and J ends lost 4 bases and 4 bases respectively, with 9 bases between them. In nucleotides, the CDR3 is TGCGCCAGCAGCATTGACAGGAATCAGCCCCAGCATTTT. Translation: CASSIDRNQPQHF.

This clonotype turned up a few times. This sequence joins TRBV7-9 and TRBJ1-2; 7 bases agree with TRBD1. This CDR3 is 14 amino acids long. J was trimmed by 4 bases and V by 2 bases; bases with no gene match: 4. Germline loops: CDR1 SEHNR, CDR2 FQNEAQ (reference sequence). CDR3 sequence: CASSLYAGGYGYTF. The DNA for the CDR3 is TGTGCCAGCAGCTTATACGCAGGGGGCTATGGCTACACCTTC.

The chain couples TRBV10-1 to TRBJ2-1; D gene uncertain. Germline V lookup: CDR1 WNHNN, CDR2 SYGVQD (reference sequence). V lost 4 bases, J lost 7 bases, and 14 bases lay in between. The CDR3 is made up of 14 amino acids. For the CDR3, the DNA is TGCGCCAGCAGTGGGAGAGCAGAGAAAAATGAGCAGTTCTTC. Translating gives CASSGRAEKNEQFF.

The rearrangement joins TRBV27 to TRBJ2-5, with 9 bases fitting TRBD2. Germline V CDR1 and CDR2: MNHEY, SMNVEV (reference sequence). CDR3 size: 14 residues. Losses at the gene ends were 6 bases for V and 4 bases for J; bases not matched to a gene: 6. CDR3 amino acids: CASSPISGRETQYF. For the CDR3, the DNA is TGTGCCAGCAGCCCGATTAGCGGGAGAGAGACCCAGTACTTC.

This clonotype was counted many times. CDR3 nucleotides: TGTGCCAGCAGCCAATCCAGCGGGGGTCTCTACAATGAGCAGTTCTTC. Its protein is CASSQSSGGLYNEQFF. This sequence joins TRBV3-1 and TRBJ2-1; 8 nucleotides match TRBD2. Per the germline V gene, CDR1 is LGHDT and CDR2 is YNNKEL (reference sequence). The CDR3 length is 16 residues. Trimming took 2 bases from V and 3 from J; bases not matched to a gene: 6.

This clonotype was counted a few times. In DNA, the CDR3 is TGCAGTGCTATCCCGACAGGCGCATTAGACTATGGCTACACCTTC. Translated, it gives CSAIPTGALDYGYTF. V gene TRBV20-1 combines with J gene TRBJ1-2, with a weak D call TRBD1 (6 bases). CDR3 length: 15 residues. Germline assignment: CDR1 DFQATT and CDR2 SNEGSKA (reference sequence). Trimming took off 4 bases at V and 3 bases at J, with 18 bases between the two ends.

This clonotype was observed a handful of times. The chain links TRBV7-2 to TRBJ1-4; the D is unclear. The V gene's germline CDR1 is SGHTA and CDR2 FQGNSA. Trimming left V 2 bases short and J 4 bases short, with 8 bases between. The CDR3 consists of 14 residues. In DNA, the CDR3 is TGTGCCAGCAGCTTAAGGAGCCGTAATGAAAAACTGTTTTTT. Amino acid sequence: CASSLRSRNEKLFF. Together with reference TRBV7-2 and TRBJ1-4, the CDR3 gives the full variable domain: GAGVSQSPSNKVTEKGKDVELRCDPISGHTALYWYRQSLGQGLEFLIYFQGNSAPDKSGLPSDRFSAERTGGSVSTLTIQRTQQEDSAVYLCASSLRSRNEKLFFGSGTQLSVL.

This clonotype was detected only a few times. The chain joins TRBV15 to TRBJ2-3; D gene uncertain. Germline V lookup: CDR1 LNHNV, CDR2 YYDKDF (reference sequence). The V gene lost 0 bases and the J gene lost 5 bases, with 3 bases spanning the gap. The CDR3 extends over 12 amino acids. The CDR3, as DNA: TGTGCCACCAGCAGAGATCGAGATACGCAGTATTTT. Encoded protein: CATSRDRDTQYF.

This clonotype was seen repeatedly, ten times or more. This chain joins TRBV29-1 and TRBJ1-1, with D possibly TRBD1 on 6 matching bases. The CDR3 extends over 12 amino acids. Germline CDR1 SQVTM, CDR2 ANQGSEA. Deletions cut 7 bases from V and 3 bases from J, with 12 bases between. The CDR3 DNA sequence: TGCAGCGGAAGGACAGCGCACACTGAAGCTTTCTTT. Its translation: CSGRTAHTEAFF. Full variable domain (outside the CDR3, taken from reference TRBV29-1 and TRBJ1-1): SAVISQKPSRDICQRGTSLTIQCQVDSQVTMMFWYRQQPGQSLTLIATANQGSEATYESGFVIDKFPISRPNLTFSTLTVSNMSPEDSSIYLCSGRTAHTEAFFGQGTRLTVV.

This clonotype was found a few times. The chain recombines TRBV10-3 with TRBJ2-7, with a possible D match to TRBD2 (6 bases). Between the trimmed V and J ends, which lost 6 bases and 0 bases, there was a span of 18 bases. Germline loops: CDR1 ENHRY, CDR2 SYGVKD. This CDR3 has 16 residues. DNA for the CDR3: TGTGCCATCAGGGAGGCGGGCGGGACCAACTCCTACGAGCAGTACTTC. Translating gives CAIREAGGTNSYEQYF.

This clonotype showed up many times. The rearrangement joins TRBV27 to TRBJ1-1; tentative D call: TRBD1 (5 bases). Germline V gives CDR1 MNHEY, CDR2 SMNVEV (reference sequence). The CDR3 extends over 13 amino acids. Trimming removed 6 bases at V and 1 base at J, with 9 bases between. The CDR3 region is CASRGRANTEAFF. CDR3 DNA: TGTGCCAGCAGGGGCAGGGCGAACACTGAAGCTTTCTTT.

The chain recombines TRBV20-1 with TRBJ2-3; D ambiguous. This CDR3 comprises 11 residues. Trimming took 4 bases from V and 6 from J, leaving 8 bases between them. The germline CDR1 and CDR2 sequences are DFQATT and SNEGSKA (reference sequence). The CDR3 is CSATLTDTQYF. The CDR3 coding sequence is TGCAGTGCTACTCTCACGGATACGCAGTATTTT.

The gene calls are TRBV5-1 and TRBJ2-3; D gene unclear. The CDR3 totals 15 residues. Germline values: CDR1 SGHRS, CDR2 YFSETQ. Deletions cut 0 bases from V and 3 bases from J, with 11 bases between. This CDR3 reads CASSLGTVTTDTQYF. CDR3 in DNA: TGCGCCAGCAGCTTGGGAACAGTCACGACAGATACGCAGTATTTT.

In its sample, this clonotype was seen a few times. The chain has TRBV5-6 and TRBJ2-7, with 13 bases fitting TRBD2. V trimming: 5 bases; J trimming: 3 bases; junction bases outside the gene matches: 11. The CDR3 consists of 17 residues. CDR1 is SGHDT and CDR2 is YYEEEE in the germline V gene. The CDR3 nucleotides read TGTGCCAGCAGAAGACTCGGGACTAGCGGGAAGGTCTACGAGCAGTACTTC. Amino acids: CASRRLGTSGKVYEQYF.

The rearrangement uses TRBV28 and TRBJ1-2; a weak D match, TRBD1 (5 bases). In germline, CDR1 is MDHEN, CDR2 SYDVKM. V dropped 2 bases and J dropped 4 bases, with 11 bases sitting between them. This CDR3 spans 14 amino acids. CDR3 loop: CASSLRGTGYGYTF. The DNA for the CDR3 is TGTGCCAGCAGTTTAAGGGGTACGGGCTATGGCTACACCTTC.

This clonotype was seen repeatedly, ten times or more. The gene calls are TRBV28 and TRBJ1-4; a weak D match, TRBD1 (6 bases). With 7 bases removed from V and 7 bases from J, the gap between germline ends came to 16 bases. Germline loops: CDR1 MDHEN, CDR2 SYDVKM. This CDR3 has 14 amino acids. The CDR3 here is CASTEQGGGEKLFF. CDR3 nucleotide sequence: TGTGCCAGCACTGAACAGGGAGGTGGTGAAAAACTGTTTTTT.

The CDR3 here is CASSLNRVSGNTIYF. The CDR3 nucleotides read TGTGCCAGCAGTTTAAACAGGGTCTCTGGAAACACCATATATTTT. The chain joins TRBV27 to TRBJ1-3; D is perhaps TRBD1 (6 bases). The germline V and J ends were trimmed by 2 bases and 0 bases, with 8 bases remaining between them. The V gene's germline CDR1 is MNHEY and CDR2 SMNVEV (reference sequence). The CDR3 extends over 15 amino acids.

This rearrangement joins TRBV20-1 to TRBJ2-3; the match to TRBD2 covers 11 bases. Germline V gene lookup returns CDR1 DFQATT and CDR2 SNEGSKA (reference sequence). This CDR3 spans 15 amino acids. V lost 1 base and J lost 6; bases outside the gene matches: 6. The chain's CDR3 is CSARALTSGSDTQYF. Written as DNA, the CDR3 is TGCAGTGCTAGAGCACTAACTAGCGGGAGTGATACGCAGTATTTT.

A few counts support this clonotype. The chain has TRBV4-2 and TRBJ2-7; 8 bases fit TRBD1. Germline V CDR1 and CDR2: LGHNA, YNFKEQ. The CDR3 runs to 15 residues. Trimming took 5 bases from V and 2 from J; bases not matched to a gene: 8. The CDR3 DNA follows: TGTGCCAGCAGCTCACACCCGACAGGGGCCTACGAGCAGTACTTC. Protein product: CASSSHPTGAYEQYF.

This sequence joins TRBV3-1 and TRBJ2-2, with TRBD2 matching over 8 bases. Trimming at V came to 4 bases and at J to 6 bases, leaving 10 bases not matched to a gene. Germline values: CDR1 LGHDT, CDR2 YNNKEL (reference sequence). CDR3 size: 16 residues. The CDR3 DNA follows: TGTGCCAGCAGCCCCAGTCGGGGACTAGTATCCGGGGAGCTGTTTTTT. Translated, it gives CASSPSRGLVSGELFF.

The rearrangement links TRBV29-1 to TRBJ2-2; the match to TRBD1 covers 9 bases. Germline V CDR1 and CDR2: SQVTM, ANQGSEA. V was clipped by 6 bases and J by 2 bases; unmatched bases: 7. This CDR3 contains 15 residues. This CDR3 reads CSVPGQGINTGELFF. DNA for the CDR3: TGCAGCGTCCCGGGACAGGGCATTAACACCGGGGAGCTGTTTTTT.

This clonotype was counted between two and nine times. The chain uses TRBV6-1 and TRBJ2-2, with 7 bases fitting TRBD2. CDR3 length: 15 amino acids. CDR1 is MNHNS and CDR2 is SASEGT in the germline V gene. V was clipped by 4 bases and J by 3 bases; unmatched bases: 5. The CDR3 DNA is TGTGCCAGCAGTGTAAAGGGAGGGGACACCGGGGAGCTGTTTTTT. Translated: CASSVKGGDTGELFF.

About this clonotype itself: At one end, the junction sequence differs from germline, possibly due to a read error. This chain connects TRBV5-1 to TRBJ1-2; D not resolved. This CDR3 has 13 amino acids. Germline CDR1 and CDR2: SGHRS and YFSETQ. CDR3 residues: CASSLGPPDAYNF. The CDR3, as DNA: TGCGCCAGCAGCTTGGGGCCGCCCGACGCCTACAACTTC. The whole variable domain, filled in from reference TRBV5-1 and TRBJ1-2, reads KAGVTQTPRYLIKTRGQQVTLSCSPISGHRSVSWYQQTPGQGLQFLFEYFSETQRNKGNFPGRFSGRQFSNSRSEMNVSTLELGDSALYLCASSLGPPDAYNFGSGTRLTVV.